A selection of T cell receptor beta chains follows, all from one sample in a study of patients and donors after allogeneic stem cell transplantation. TCRdb re-called the RT-PCR reads through MiXCR, storing one row per CDR3 protein. This table holds more than 850,000 distinct CDR3 sequences, approximately 19% found once. Material: blood, either unsorted or a sorted T cell fraction (not recorded which). Receptor source: a human donor who was either an allogeneic HSCT recipient or a stem cell or donor lymphocyte infusion donor (not recorded which). It is not recorded whose cells these are; they may come from a transplant donor. CDR3s include the opening cysteine and the closing phenylalanine or tryptophan. A D gene is named only where the DNA matches it firmly. Some rows mark clone size as missing; the rest say once, few, many or name a class of expanded clone.

>TRBJ1-1|-|TRBV7-9|-
CASSDRNMNTEAFF
TGTGCCAGCAGCGACAGAAATATGAACACTGAAGCTTTCTTT
>TRBJ1-5|-|TRBV21-1|-
CASSKVDSSNQPQHF
TGTGCCAGCAGCAAAGTCGACAGTTCGAATCAGCCCCAGCATTTT
>TRBJ2-7|-|TRBV6-2/TRBV6-3|-
CASSWGLLYEQYF
TGTGCCAGCAGTTGGGGACTTCTATACGAGCAGTACTTC
>TRBJ1-2|-|TRBV7-2|-
CASSYRQARGYTF
TGTGCCAGCAGCTACCGACAGGCTCGAGGCTACACCTTC
>TRBJ2-2|-|TRBV6-1|-
CASSEARTRGELFF
TGTGCCAGCAGTGAAGCGCGTACGAGAGGGGAGCTGTTTTTT
>TRBJ1-2|few|TRBV6-1|-
CATGPTFPYGYTF
TGTGCCACGGGACCCACATTCCCCTATGGCTACACCTTC
>TRBJ1-1|few|TRBV30|-
CACPRLGGTEAFF
TGTGCCTGCCCCCGCCTTGGGGGGACTGAAGCTTTCTTT
>TRBJ2-1|-|TRBV12-3/TRBV12-4|-
CASSLEAHSYNEQFF
TGTGCCAGCAGTTTGGAAGCACACTCCTACAATGAGCAGTTCTTC
>TRBJ1-3|-|TRBV6-5|-
CASSYSSSPASSGNTIYF
TGTGCCAGCAGTTACTCGAGTAGTCCGGCCTCCTCTGGAAACACCATATATTTT
>TRBJ1-2|few|TRBV12-3/TRBV12-4|TRBD1
CASSLIGGDGYGYTF
TGTGCCAGCAGTTTAATAGGGGGCGATGGCTATGGCTACACCTTC
>TRBJ2-2|-|TRBV2|TRBD1
CASTRTGATGELFF
TGTGCCAGCACCAGGACAGGGGCCACCGGGGAGCTGTTTTTT
>TRBJ1-5|-|TRBV6-2/TRBV6-3|-
CASSYSSPGNQPQHF
TGTGCCAGCAGTTACTCGAGTCCCGGGAATCAGCCCCAGCATTTT
>TRBJ1-5|many|TRBV12-3/TRBV12-4|-
CASSPRDSNQPQHF
TGTGCCAGCAGTCCCAGGGATAGCAATCAGCCCCAGCATTTT
>TRBJ1-4|-|TRBV6-1|TRBD1
CASRPGTDEKLFF
TGTGCCAGCAGGCCCGGGACAGATGAAAAACTGTTTTTT
>TRBJ2-2|-|TRBV4-3|-
CASSQTVTGELFF
TGCGCCAGCAGCCAAACGGTGACCGGGGAGCTGTTTTTT
>TRBJ2-7|few|TRBV12-3/TRBV12-4|-
CASSSRRSVVGGYEQYF
TGTGCCAGCAGTTCCCGGCGGTCGGTTGTGGGGGGATACGAGCAGTACTTC